The present T cell receptor beta chain was sequenced within a study of technical replicates of blood from several donors. Clones were sequenced by immunoSEQ multiplex PCR, and TCRdb holds only the in-frame ones, with some missing. The sample consists of 85,000 to 95,000 clones, almost 97% of them appearing once. The germline gives CDR1 SGHTA, CDR2 FQGNSA. CDR3 size: 14 residues. The ends were cut back, 10 bases at V and 2 bases at J, with 17 bases in the middle. The chain combines TRBV7-2 with TRBJ2-5; no clear D gene. This receptor was taken from a human donor in good health. Sequenced: T cells isolated from PBMCs. The DNA of the CDR3 is TGTGCCACCTCTATTGTCGCCTCTCAAGAGACCCAGTACTTC. Its translation: CATSIVASQETQYF.